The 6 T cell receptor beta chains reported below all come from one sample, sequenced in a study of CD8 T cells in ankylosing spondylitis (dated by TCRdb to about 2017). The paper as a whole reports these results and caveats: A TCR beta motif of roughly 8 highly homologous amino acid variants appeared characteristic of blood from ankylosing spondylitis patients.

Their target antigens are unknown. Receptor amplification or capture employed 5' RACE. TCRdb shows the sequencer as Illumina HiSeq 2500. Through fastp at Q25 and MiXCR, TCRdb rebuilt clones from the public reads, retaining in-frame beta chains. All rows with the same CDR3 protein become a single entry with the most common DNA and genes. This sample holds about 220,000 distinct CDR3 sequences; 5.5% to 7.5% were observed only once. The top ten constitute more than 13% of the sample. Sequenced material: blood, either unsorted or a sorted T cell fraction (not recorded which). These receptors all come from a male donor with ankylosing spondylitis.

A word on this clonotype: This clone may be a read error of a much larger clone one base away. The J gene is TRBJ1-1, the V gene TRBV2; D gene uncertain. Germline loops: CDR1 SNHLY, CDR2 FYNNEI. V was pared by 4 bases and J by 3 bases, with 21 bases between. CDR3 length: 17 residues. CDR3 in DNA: TGTGCCAGCAGTGGGAGGACCTCCCAGAAAATGTACACTGAAGCTTTCTTT. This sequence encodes CASSGRTSQKMYTEAFF.

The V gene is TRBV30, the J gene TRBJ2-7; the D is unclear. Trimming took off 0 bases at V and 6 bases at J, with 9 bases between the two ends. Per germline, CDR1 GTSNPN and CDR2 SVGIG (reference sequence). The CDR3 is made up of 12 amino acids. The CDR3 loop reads CAWSVASSEQYF. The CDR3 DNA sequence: TGTGCCTGGAGTGTGGCTTCAAGCGAGCAGTACTTC.

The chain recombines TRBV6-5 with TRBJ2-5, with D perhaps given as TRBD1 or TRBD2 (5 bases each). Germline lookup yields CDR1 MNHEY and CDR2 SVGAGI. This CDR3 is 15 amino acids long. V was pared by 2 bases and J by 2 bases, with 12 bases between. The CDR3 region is CASSYPWGIQETQYF. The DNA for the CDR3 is TGTGCCAGCAGTTACCCATGGGGGATACAAGAGACCCAGTACTTC.

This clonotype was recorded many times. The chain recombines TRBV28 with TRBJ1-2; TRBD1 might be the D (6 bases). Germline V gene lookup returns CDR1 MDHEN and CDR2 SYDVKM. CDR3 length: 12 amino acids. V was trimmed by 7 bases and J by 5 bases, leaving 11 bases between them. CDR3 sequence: CASTPTGYGYTF. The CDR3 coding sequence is TGTGCCAGCACCCCGACAGGTTATGGCTACACCTTC.

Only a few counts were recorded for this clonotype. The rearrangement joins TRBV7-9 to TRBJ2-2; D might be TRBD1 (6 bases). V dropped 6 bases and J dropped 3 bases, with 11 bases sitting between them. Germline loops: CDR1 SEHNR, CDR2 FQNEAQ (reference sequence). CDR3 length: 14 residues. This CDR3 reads CASSPQGHTGELFF. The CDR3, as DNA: TGTGCCAGCAGTCCACAGGGACACACCGGGGAGCTGTTTTTT.

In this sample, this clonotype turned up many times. The CDR3 bases are TGTGCCAGCAGCTCCCTGGACTACATGGGTATTGAGCAGTTCTTC. It translates to CASSSLDYMGIEQFF. V gene TRBV7-9 combines with J gene TRBJ2-1; tentatively, D is TRBD2 (6 bases). CDR1 and CDR2 (germline): SEHNR, FQNEAQ (reference sequence). The CDR3 has 15 amino acids. V lost 4 bases, J lost 9 bases, and 19 bases lay in between.